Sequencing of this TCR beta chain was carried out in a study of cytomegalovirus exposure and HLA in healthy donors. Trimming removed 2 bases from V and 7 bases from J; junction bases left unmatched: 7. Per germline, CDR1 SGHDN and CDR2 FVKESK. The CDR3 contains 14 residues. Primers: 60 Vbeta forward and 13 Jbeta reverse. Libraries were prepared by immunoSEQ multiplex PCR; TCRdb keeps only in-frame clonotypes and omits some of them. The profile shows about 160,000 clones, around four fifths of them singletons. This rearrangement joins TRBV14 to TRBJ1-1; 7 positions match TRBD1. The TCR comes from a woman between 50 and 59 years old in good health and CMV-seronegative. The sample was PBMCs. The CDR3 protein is CASSQLGQLIEAFF. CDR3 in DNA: TGTGCCAGCAGCCAACTGGGACAGTTAATTGAAGCTTTCTTT.